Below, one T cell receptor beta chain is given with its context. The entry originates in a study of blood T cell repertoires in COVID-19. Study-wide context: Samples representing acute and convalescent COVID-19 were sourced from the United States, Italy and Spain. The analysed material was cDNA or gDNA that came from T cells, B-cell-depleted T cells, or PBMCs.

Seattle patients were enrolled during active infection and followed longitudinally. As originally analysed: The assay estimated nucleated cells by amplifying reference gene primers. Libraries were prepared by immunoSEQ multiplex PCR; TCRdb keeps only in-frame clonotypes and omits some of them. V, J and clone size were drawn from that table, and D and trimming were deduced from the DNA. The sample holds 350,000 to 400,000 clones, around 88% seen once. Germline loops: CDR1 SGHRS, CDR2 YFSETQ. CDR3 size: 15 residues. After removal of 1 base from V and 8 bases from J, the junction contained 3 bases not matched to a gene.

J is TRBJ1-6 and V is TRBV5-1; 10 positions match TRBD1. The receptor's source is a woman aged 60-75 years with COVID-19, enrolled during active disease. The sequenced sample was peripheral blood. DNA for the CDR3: TGCGCCAGCAGCTTGATCGGGACAGGGGATTCACCCCTCCACTTT. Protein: CASSLIGTGDSPLHF.